The entry below describes one T cell receptor beta chain. This receptor's antigen is unknown. There are no base qualities to consult, and no much larger clone falls within one base. One collaborating source in Seattle enrolled patients while the patients were actively infected and followed the patients over time throughout the course of disease. Whole blood was collected in K2EDTA tubes by collaborating institutions according to the institutions' own protocols. For TCRbeta analysis, collaborators shipped samples as frozen whole blood, isolated PBMCs, or DNA extracted from either of those sample types. These data are taken from a study of blood T cell repertoires in COVID-19 (TCRdb year 2020). At the level of the whole study: Samples from collaborators originated in the United States, Italy and Spain and spanned both the acute and convalescent phases of COVID-19. The prospective study material was composed of cDNA or gDNA derived from T cells, B-cell-depleted T cells, or PBMCs. The dataset comprised deeply sampled blood TCRbeta repertoires from subjects exposed to, actively infected with, or recovered from COVID-19. The repertoires were released in a freely available public database intended as a resource for research on the immune response to SARS-CoV-2. Samples were obtained from the ongoing ImmuneRACE study (first 160 participants) and from about 1,300 subjects provided by 6 global collaborators. Sample metadata almost always included a de-identified subject ID, COVID-19 status, age in years and sex. HLA class I and class II types, where available, came from metadata supplied by the sample provider rather than from assay-based typing. Points the paper makes about the study in general: Clinical and demographic metadata were provided uncurated, with the amount varying by source and participant.

The immunoSEQ Assay, a bias-controlled multiplex PCR, was used to amplify TCRbeta CDR3 regions from genomic DNA. Concerning the study's data processing: The number of nucleated cells in each sample was estimated by amplification of reference gene primers within the assay. To quantify the absolute abundance of each unique TCRbeta CDR3 rearrangement, sequence reads were collapsed and filtered. For each sample, productive Simpson clonality was calculated by taking the square root of Simpson's diversity index across productive rearrangements. In TCRdb, the immuneACCESS table is reduced to in-frame sequences with V and J assigned. These tables do not hold every clone; where another copy was compared, an unresolved V gene accounts for under half, and the others remain unexplained. The V and J calls and clone size are taken from that table; D and trimming were inferred from the DNA. This sample is represented by 260,000 or so clones; roughly 79% of them were singletons. The ten largest clones add up to 6.5% to 8.5% of the sample.

The TCR sequence derives from a woman older than 75 with COVID-19, enrolled during active disease. The specimen sequenced was peripheral blood.

The sequence in DNA is TGTGCCACCAGTGATTCATCGGAGGTCACAGATACGCAGTATTTT. This is translated as CATSDSSEVTDTQYF. The chain couples TRBV24-1 to TRBJ2-3, with a tentative D gene TRBD2 over 5 matching bases. Looking up the germline V gene yields CDR1 KGHDR and CDR2 SFDVKD. Trimming removed 2 bases from V and 2 bases from J, leaving 10 bases between the germline ends. Reading from cysteine to phenylalanine, the CDR3 counts 15 amino acids. This entry keeps only the CDR3 DNA: 45 bases, framed from base 1.